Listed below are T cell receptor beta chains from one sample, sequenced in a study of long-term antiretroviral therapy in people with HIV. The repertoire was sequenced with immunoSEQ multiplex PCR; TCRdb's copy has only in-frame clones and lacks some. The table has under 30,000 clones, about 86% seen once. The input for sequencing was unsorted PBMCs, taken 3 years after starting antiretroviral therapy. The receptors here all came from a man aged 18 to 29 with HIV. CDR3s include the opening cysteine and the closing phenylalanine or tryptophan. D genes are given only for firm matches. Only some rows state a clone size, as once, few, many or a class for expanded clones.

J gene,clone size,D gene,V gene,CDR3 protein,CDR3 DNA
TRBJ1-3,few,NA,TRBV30,CAWERSRSGNTIYF,TGTGCCTGGGAAAGGTCCCGCTCTGGAAACACCATATATTTT
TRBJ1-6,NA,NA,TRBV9,CASSVGQERIYSPLHF,TGTGCCAGCAGCGTAGGGCAGGAAAGGATTTATTCACCCCTCCACTTT
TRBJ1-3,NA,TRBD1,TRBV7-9,CASSPFTGVGGNTIYF,TGTGCCAGCAGCCCCTTCACAGGGGTTGGTGGAAACACCATATATTTT
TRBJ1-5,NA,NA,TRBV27,CASSPIGGTHQPQHF,TGTGCCAGCAGCCCGATTGGGGGCACCCATCAGCCCCAGCATTTT
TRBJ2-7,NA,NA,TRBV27,CASSATESYEQYF,TGTGCCAGCAGTGCCACAGAGTCCTACGAGCAGTACTTC
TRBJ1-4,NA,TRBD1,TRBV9,CASSEGDRGLLVEKLFF,TGTGCCAGCAGCGAGGGGGACAGGGGGCTTTTGGTTGAAAAACTGTTTTTT
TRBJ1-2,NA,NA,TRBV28,CASSPMDGQGEYGYTF,TGTGCCAGCAGCCCTATGGATGGCCAGGGAGAATATGGCTACACCTTC
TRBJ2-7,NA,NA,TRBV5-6,CASSSPRAWEQYF,TGTGCCAGCAGCAGCCCTCGGGCCTGGGAGCAGTACTTC
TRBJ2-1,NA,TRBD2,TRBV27,CASSLWSLAGGRDNEQFF,TGTGCCAGCAGTTTATGGTCGCTAGCGGGGGGGCGAGACAATGAGCAGTTCTTC
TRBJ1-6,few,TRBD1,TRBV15,CATSRVDRAESPLHF,TGTGCCACCAGCAGAGTTGACAGGGCGGAATCACCCCTCCACTTT
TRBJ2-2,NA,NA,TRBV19,CASRGLGAGELFF,TGTGCCAGTAGGGGGCTTGGTGCCGGGGAGCTGTTTTTT
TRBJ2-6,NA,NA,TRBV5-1,CASSAGSGANVLTF,TGCGCCAGCTCGGCGGGGTCTGGGGCCAACGTCCTGACTTTC
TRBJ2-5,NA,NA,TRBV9,CASSPTDTGETQYF,TGTGCCAGCAGCCCGACCGACACGGGGGAGACCCAGTACTTC
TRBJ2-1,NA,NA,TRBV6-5,CASLGGTNEQFF,TGTGCCAGCTTAGGGGGAACCAATGAGCAGTTCTTC
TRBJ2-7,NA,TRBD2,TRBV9,CASSISGGSTYEQYF,TGTGCCAGCAGCATTAGCGGGGGATCCACCTACGAGCAGTACTTC
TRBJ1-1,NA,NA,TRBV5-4,CASSTQTDPTGEAFF,TGTGCCAGCAGCACACAAACGGACCCGACGGGTGAAGCTTTCTTT
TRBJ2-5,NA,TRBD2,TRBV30,CAWSRLAGGPVLETQYF,TGTGCCTGGAGTAGACTAGCGGGGGGGCCGGTTCTCGAGACCCAGTACTTC
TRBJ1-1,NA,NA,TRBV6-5,CASSYVLNTEAFF,TGTGCCAGCAGTTACGTGCTGAACACTGAAGCTTTCTTT
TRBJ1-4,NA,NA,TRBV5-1,CASRNRGGDEKLFF,TGCGCCAGCAGGAATCGGGGGGGCGATGAAAAACTGTTTTTT